These 32 T cell receptor beta chains were sequenced from one sample in a study of neoadjuvant anti-PD-1 for oral cavity cancer. TCRdb's table, derived via immunoSEQ multiplex PCR, lists solely in-frame clones and lacks some. The table has tens of thousands of clones, 65% to 85% seen once. Here the sequenced sample was PBMCs, taken before nivolumab (anti-PD-1) treatment. These receptors were obtained from a person between 40 and 85 years old with oral cavity squamous cell carcinoma.

This sequence joins TRBV5-1 and TRBJ2-2; perhaps TRBD2 as D (5 bases). Germline values: CDR1 SGHRS, CDR2 YFSETQ. The V end lost 2 bases, the J end lost 0 bases, and 11 bases lay between the germline ends. CDR3 length equals 16 residues. As DNA, the CDR3 is TGCGCCAGCAGCTTCACTGGCGGGTCGAACACCGGGGAGCTGTTTTTT. This gives the protein CASSFTGGSNTGELFF.

V gene TRBV6-1 combines with J gene TRBJ1-3, with D possibly matching TRBD1 (5 bases). Germline V CDR1 and CDR2: MNHNS, SASEGT. Trimming left V 4 bases short and J 3 bases short, with 7 bases between. The CDR3 totals 13 residues. The CDR3 coding sequence is TGTGCCAGCAGTGCAGGGCTTGGAAACACCATATATTTT. This sequence encodes CASSAGLGNTIYF.

The chain employs TRBV18 and TRBJ1-5, with D unresolved. Trimming removed 3 bases from V and 7 bases from J, with 13 bases in between. The CDR3 covers 14 residues. Germline V gene data show CDR1 as KGHSH and CDR2 as LQKENI. The CDR3 sequence: CASSPQWGGQPQHF. The CDR3 DNA is TGTGCCAGCTCACCTCAGTGGGGTGGGCAGCCCCAGCATTTT.

The chain couples TRBV7-2 to TRBJ2-3; D is perhaps TRBD2 (6 bases). Germline CDR1 is SGHTA and CDR2 is FQGNSA. V dropped 2 bases and J dropped 0 bases, with 12 bases sitting between them. There are 16 residues in the CDR3. CDR3 DNA: TGTGCCAGCAGCTTAAGGCGGGGTGCTAGCACAGATACGCAGTATTTT. Residues: CASSLRRGASTDTQYF.

This clone has more than one count but fewer than ten. The CDR3 spells CASSLDGTGRRNEKLFF. The CDR3 DNA reads as TGCGCCAGCAGCCTGGATGGGACAGGGAGGCGGAATGAAAAACTGTTTTTT. The V gene is TRBV5-1, the J gene TRBJ1-4; 9 bases map to TRBD1. Germline V CDR1 and CDR2: SGHRS, YFSETQ. J was trimmed by 5 bases and V by 4 bases; bases with no gene match: 12. The CDR3 is 17 amino acids.

This rearrangement joins TRBV5-5 to TRBJ2-1; TRBD1 might be the D (6 bases). Germline CDR1 is SGHKS and CDR2 is YYEKEE (reference sequence). Trimming stripped 3 bases from V and 7 bases from J, with 11 bases between. The length of the CDR3 is 13 residues. The CDR3 nucleotides are TGTGCCAGCAGCTGGGACACGGGTAATGAGCAGTTCTTC. Its protein product is CASSWDTGNEQFF.

The chain couples TRBV2 to TRBJ2-3; D perhaps matches TRBD2 (5 bases). Germline CDR1 reads SNHLY; CDR2 reads FYNNEI. The CDR3 length is 14 residues. V lost 7 bases to trimming and J lost 2 bases, with 13 bases between them. CDR3 in amino acids: CASKRAATTDTQYF. The CDR3 DNA is TGTGCCAGCAAGAGAGCGGCCACCACAGATACGCAGTATTTT.

The rearrangement joins TRBV27 to TRBJ1-5; TRBD1 matches at 7 bases. The CDR3 is 15 residues long. In germline, CDR1 is MNHEY, CDR2 SMNVEV (reference sequence). V gave up 2 bases and J gave up 4 bases; unmatched junction bases: 5. The CDR3 reads CASSLEGARNQPQHF. The CDR3 coding sequence is TGTGCCAGCAGTTTAGAGGGGGCCCGTAATCAGCCCCAGCATTTT.

The chain carries TRBV6-4 and TRBJ2-7; TRBD2 agrees at 10 bases. The CDR3 runs to 15 residues. Germline CDR1 and CDR2: MRHNA and SNTAGT. Trimming removed 6 bases from V and 3 bases from J; junction bases left unmatched: 8. CDR3 sequence reads: CASSAGASGSYEQYF. CDR3 DNA: TGTGCCAGCAGCGCCGGGGCTAGCGGGAGCTACGAGCAGTACTTC.

This sequence joins TRBV28 and TRBJ1-2; TRBD1 is a possible D gene (6 bases). Germline assignment: CDR1 MDHEN and CDR2 SYDVKM. V was cut by 3 bases and J by 11 bases, with 10 bases left in between. This CDR3 spans 11 amino acids. Here the CDR3 reads CASSFIRGYTF. In DNA form, the CDR3 reads TGTGCCAGCAGTTTTATAAGGGGGTACACCTTC.

This clone came up a few times. J is TRBJ2-1 and V is TRBV7-6; TRBD2 agrees at 10 bases. Germline V gives CDR1 SGHVS, CDR2 FNYEAQ. The V gene end was trimmed by 5 bases and the J gene end by 3 bases; junction bases not matched to a gene: 7. The CDR3 is 16 residues long. The CDR3 reads CASSVYGTSVYNEQFF. CDR3 sequence (DNA): TGTGCCAGCAGCGTTTACGGGACTAGCGTCTACAATGAGCAGTTCTTC.

The J gene is TRBJ1-3, the V gene TRBV6-1; D is unclear. Trimming pared 8 bases from V and 2 bases from J, leaving 16 bases between. The CDR3 loop spans 15 amino acids. The germline V gene has CDR1 MNHNS and CDR2 SASEGT. The CDR3 DNA reads as TGTGCCAGCGGAACGAGGCTTGGCACTGGAAACACCATATATTTT. Translated, it gives CASGTRLGTGNTIYF.

The rearrangement joins TRBV6-6 to TRBJ1-2, with no clear D. V lost 10 bases and J 4 bases, leaving 22 bases between the germline ends. From germline, CDR1 is MNHNY and CDR2 SVGAGI (reference sequence). The CDR3 totals 15 residues. The DNA of the CDR3 is TGTGCCATCTCTCAAGGAGGGTTGTCAGGCTATGGCTACACCTTC. Translation: CAISQGGLSGYGYTF.

The chain carries TRBV5-1 and TRBJ2-5, with D perhaps TRBD2 (6 bases). The germline V and J ends were trimmed by 5 bases and 2 bases, with 10 bases remaining between them. This CDR3 region has 13 residues. Germline V gives CDR1 SGHRS, CDR2 YFSETQ. This CDR3 is CASSSAGQETQYF. The CDR3 nucleotides are TGCGCCAGCAGTTCGGCGGGACAAGAGACCCAGTACTTC.

V gene TRBV27 combines with J gene TRBJ2-2; 7 bases align to TRBD1. Germline assignment: CDR1 MNHEY and CDR2 SMNVEV (reference sequence). With 0 bases clipped from V and 0 bases from J, the junction kept 4 bases outside the gene matches. The CDR3 is made up of 17 amino acids. CDR3 loop: CASSLSRGRANTGELFF. The CDR3 region has the DNA TGTGCCAGCAGTTTATCAAGGGGGCGTGCGAACACCGGGGAGCTGTTTTTT.

The chain is built from TRBV27 and TRBJ1-2, with a weak D call TRBD1 (5 bases). Trimming cost V 0 bases and J 7 bases, with 15 bases left between them. CDR1 and CDR2 (germline): MNHEY, SMNVEV (reference sequence). The CDR3 is made up of 15 amino acids. The CDR3 DNA reads TGTGCCAGCAGTTTATCCGGCAGGGCCGGCAGTGGCTACACCTTC. Protein sequence: CASSLSGRAGSGYTF.

The chain is built from TRBV4-1 and TRBJ1-2; TRBD1 matches 7 bases. Germline CDR1 and CDR2: MGHRA and YSYEKL. With 5 bases clipped from V and 5 bases from J, the junction kept 14 bases outside the gene matches. The CDR3 is made up of 16 amino acids. The CDR3 region has the DNA TGCGCCAGCAGCTCCGACAGGGACCCCCTTCGGTATGGCTACACCTTC. Translation gives CASSSDRDPLRYGYTF.

This clone was counted only a few times. This sequence joins TRBV19 and TRBJ1-2, with D unclear. Trimming removed 2 bases at V and 4 bases at J, with 8 bases between. Germline CDR1 LNHDA, CDR2 SQIVND (reference sequence). This CDR3 spans 13 amino acids. CDR3 nucleotide sequence: TGTGCCAGTAGTATATCACCCCTCTATGGCTACACCTTC. Translated, it gives CASSISPLYGYTF.

This chain joins TRBV11-3 and TRBJ2-1, with 9 bases matching TRBD2. The CDR3 is 16 amino acids. V dropped 5 bases and J dropped 5; count of bases not matched to a gene: 10. Germline lookup yields CDR1 SGHNT and CDR2 YENEEA. The CDR3 reads CASSTTSRGGHNEQFF. The CDR3 DNA reads TGTGCCAGCAGCACTACCTCGCGGGGGGGGCACAATGAGCAGTTCTTC.

The V and J genes are TRBV2 and TRBJ2-1; 7 bases fit TRBD1. The V and J ends lost 2 bases and 9 bases, in that order; junction bases with no gene match: 4. The CDR3 is 13 amino acids. The V gene's germline CDR1 is SNHLY and CDR2 FYNNEI. CDR3 amino acids: CASSEQTGTEQFF. CDR3 sequence (DNA): TGTGCCAGCAGTGAACAGACAGGGACTGAGCAGTTCTTC.

This chain links TRBV6-5 with TRBJ2-7; D may correspond to TRBD1 or TRBD2 (5 bases each). The CDR3 sequence is 13 residues long. The V end lost 2 bases, the J end lost 7 bases, and 12 bases lay between the germline ends. Germline V gene sequence: CDR1 MNHEY, CDR2 SVGAGI. The CDR3 DNA sequence: TGTGCCAGCAGTTACGGGACGTGGAGAGAGCAGTACTTC. Protein: CASSYGTWREQYF.

J is TRBJ2-7 and V is TRBV7-8; D perhaps matches TRBD1 (6 bases). Trimming shortened V by 3 bases and J by 6 bases, and 12 bases separated the two germline ends. CDR3 length: 13 residues. Looked up from germline, CDR1 is SGHVS and CDR2 is FQNEAQ. Here the CDR3 reads CASSFRQDSEQYF. The CDR3 region has the DNA TGTGCCAGCAGCTTCCGACAGGACAGCGAGCAGTACTTC.

In this sample, this clone turned up a few times. V is TRBV5-1 and J is TRBJ1-3, with a possible D match to TRBD1 (6 bases). From germline, CDR1 is SGHRS and CDR2 YFSETQ. Trimming left V 2 bases short and J 0 bases short, with 12 bases between. The CDR3 has 16 residues. CDR3 amino acids: CASSLQGQGSGNTIYF. CDR3 DNA: TGCGCCAGCAGCTTACAGGGACAAGGCTCTGGAAACACCATATATTTT.

This sequence joins TRBV10-2 and TRBJ1-2; 7 bases fit TRBD1. CDR1 is WSHSY and CDR2 is SAAADI in the germline V gene. The CDR3 consists of 13 residues. With 0 bases clipped from V and 5 bases from J, the junction kept 0 bases outside the gene matches. CDR3 sequence (DNA): TGCGCCAGCAGTGAGTCGACAGGGTATGGCTACACCTTC. Encoded protein: CASSESTGYGYTF.

The chain employs TRBV28 and TRBJ1-1; 9 nucleotides agree with TRBD1. Trimming took 7 bases from V and 11 from J; bases not matched to a gene: 11. CDR3 length: 13 residues. Germline CDR1 reads MDHEN; CDR2 reads SYDVKM. The CDR3 loop is CASTRGQGKEAFF. The CDR3 DNA reads TGTGCCAGCACCCGAGGACAGGGGAAAGAGGCTTTCTTT. Full variable domain (outside the CDR3, taken from reference TRBV28 and TRBJ1-1): DVKVTQSSRYLVKRTGEKVFLECVQDMDHENMFWYRQDPGLGLRLIYFSYDVKMKEKGDIPEGYSVSREKKERFSLILESASTNQTSMYLCASTRGQGKEAFFGQGTRLTVV.

The CDR3 bases are TGTGCCAGCAGCTTAGGACAGGCCAACACTGAAGCTTTCTTT. Translation: CASSLGQANTEAFF. The J gene is TRBJ1-1, the V gene TRBV7-3, with 7 positions matching TRBD1. Germline V gene data show CDR1 as SGHTA and CDR2 as FQGTGA. V was clipped by 2 bases and J by 2 bases; unmatched bases: 2. The CDR3 spans 14 residues.

The chain carries TRBV19 and TRBJ1-6; possible D gene TRBD1, 6 bases. V lost 4 bases and J lost 5, with 12 bases in between. The CDR3 covers 15 residues. Germline values: CDR1 LNHDA, CDR2 SQIVND (reference sequence). The CDR3 reads CASSNGGLNNSPLHF. CDR3 nucleotide sequence: TGTGCCAGTAGTAACGGGGGCTTAAATAATTCACCCCTCCACTTT. The variable domain in full, completed from reference TRBV19 and TRBJ1-6, reads DGGITQSPKYLFRKEGQNVTLSCEQNLNHDAMYWYRQDPGQGLRLIYYSQIVNDFQKGDIAEGYSVSREKKESFPLTVTSAQKNPTAFYLCASSNGGLNNSPLHFGNGTRLTVT.

This clone was detected a few times. The genes are TRBV18 and TRBJ2-1, with TRBD2 identical over 7 bases. The CDR3 is made up of 13 amino acids. The germline V gene encodes CDR1 KGHSH and CDR2 LQKENI. J was trimmed by 7 bases and V by 5 bases; bases with no gene match: 5. CDR3 region: CASSEAAGNEQFF. DNA for the CDR3: TGTGCCAGCTCAGAGGCAGCGGGAAATGAGCAGTTCTTC.

This clone is medium-sized by share. This sequence joins TRBV4-1 and TRBJ1-4; D not certain. The V and J ends lost 3 bases and 0 bases respectively, with 17 bases between them. CDR3 length: 18 amino acids. CDR1 MGHRA and CDR2 YSYEKL come from the germline V gene. CDR3 amino acids: CASSQANLGLATNEKLFF. The DNA for the CDR3 is TGCGCCAGCAGCCAGGCGAATCTCGGACTTGCAACTAATGAAAAACTGTTTTTT.

The chain is built from TRBV7-9 and TRBJ1-4, with TRBD1 identical over 8 bases. The CDR3 loop spans 13 amino acids. In germline, CDR1 is SEHNR, CDR2 FQNEAQ (reference sequence). The V gene end was trimmed by 6 bases and the J gene end by 10 bases; junction bases not matched to a gene: 7. The CDR3 sequence: CASSILTGVKLFF. DNA for the CDR3: TGTGCCAGCAGTATATTGACAGGGGTAAAACTGTTTTTT.

The rearrangement links TRBV27 to TRBJ2-2, with 9 bases identical to TRBD1. After removal of 1 base from V and 4 bases from J, the junction contained 4 bases not matched to a gene. CDR1 and CDR2 (germline): MNHEY, SMNVEV (reference sequence). This CDR3 is built from 16 residues. CDR3 nucleotides: TGTGCCAGCAGTTTATACAGGGGGCTCAGCACCGGGGAGCTGTTTTTT. It specifies CASSLYRGLSTGELFF.

This chain connects TRBV6-4 to TRBJ2-3, with D possibly matching TRBD1 (5 bases). The V gene's germline CDR1 is MRHNA and CDR2 SNTAGT. The CDR3 consists of 15 residues. Between the trimmed V and J ends, which lost 0 bases and 5 bases, there was a span of 12 bases. CDR3 sequence (DNA): TGTGCCAGCAGTGACTCCCAGGGTACACAAGATACGCAGTATTTT. This translates into CASSDSQGTQDTQYF.